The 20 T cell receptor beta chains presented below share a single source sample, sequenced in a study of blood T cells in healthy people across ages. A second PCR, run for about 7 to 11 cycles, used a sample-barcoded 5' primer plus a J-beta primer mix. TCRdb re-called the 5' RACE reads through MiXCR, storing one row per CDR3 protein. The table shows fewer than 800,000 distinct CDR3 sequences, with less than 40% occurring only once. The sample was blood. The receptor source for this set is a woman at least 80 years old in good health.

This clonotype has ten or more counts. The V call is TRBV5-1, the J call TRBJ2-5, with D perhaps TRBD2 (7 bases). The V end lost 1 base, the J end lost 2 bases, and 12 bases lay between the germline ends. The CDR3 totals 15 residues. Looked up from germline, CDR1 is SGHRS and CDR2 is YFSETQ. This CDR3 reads CASSLRGGRQETQYF. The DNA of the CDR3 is TGCGCCAGCAGCTTGAGGGGGGGCAGGCAAGAGACCCAGTACTTC. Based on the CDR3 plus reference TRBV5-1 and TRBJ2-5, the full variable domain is KAGVTQTPRYLIKTRGQQVTLSCSPISGHRSVSWYQQTPGQGLQFLFEYFSETQRNKGNFPGRFSGRQFSNSRSEMNVSTLELGDSALYLCASSLRGGRQETQYFGPGTRLLVL.

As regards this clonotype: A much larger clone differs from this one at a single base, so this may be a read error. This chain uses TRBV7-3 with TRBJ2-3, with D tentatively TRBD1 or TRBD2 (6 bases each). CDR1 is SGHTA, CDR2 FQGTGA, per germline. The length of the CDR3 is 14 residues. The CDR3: CAGSRGLKADTQYF. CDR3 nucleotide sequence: TGTGCCGGCAGCCGGGGGCTTAAGGCAGATACGCAGTATTTT.

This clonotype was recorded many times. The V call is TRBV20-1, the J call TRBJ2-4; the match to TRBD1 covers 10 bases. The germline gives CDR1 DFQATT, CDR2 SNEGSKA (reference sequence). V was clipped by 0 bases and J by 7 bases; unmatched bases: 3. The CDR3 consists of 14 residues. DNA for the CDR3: TGCAGTGCTAGAGAGGACAGGGGGAACAACATTCAGTACTTC. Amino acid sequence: CSAREDRGNNIQYF.

The CDR3 spells CASRGVTGNQPQHF. The CDR3 nucleotides read TGTGCCAGCAGGGGGGTGACTGGCAATCAGCCCCAGCATTTT. The V call is TRBV12-3 or TRBV12-4, the J call TRBJ1-5; a weak D match, TRBD1 (5 bases). V was shortened by 6 bases and J by 2 bases, with 11 bases between the two germline ends. The CDR3 extends over 14 amino acids.

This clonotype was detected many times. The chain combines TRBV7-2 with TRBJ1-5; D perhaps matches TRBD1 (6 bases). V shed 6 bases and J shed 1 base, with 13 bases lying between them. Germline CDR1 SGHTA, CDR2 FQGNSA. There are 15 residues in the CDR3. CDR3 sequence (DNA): TGTGCCAGCAGTCTCGGGGGGCGAAGCAATCAGCCCCAGCATTTT. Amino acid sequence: CASSLGGRSNQPQHF.

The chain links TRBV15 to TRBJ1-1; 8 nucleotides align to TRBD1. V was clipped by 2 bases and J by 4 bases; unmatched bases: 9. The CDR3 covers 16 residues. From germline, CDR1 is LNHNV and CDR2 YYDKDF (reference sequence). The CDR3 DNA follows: TGTGCCACCAGCAGACCCGGACAGGGACTGCTCACTGAAGCTTTCTTT. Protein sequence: CATSRPGQGLLTEAFF.

This CDR3 reads CASSHFGDPGANVLTF. The CDR3 nucleotides read TGTGCCAGCAGCCACTTCGGGGACCCTGGGGCCAACGTCCTGACTTTC. The chain employs TRBV3-1 and TRBJ2-6, with D perhaps given as TRBD1 or TRBD2 (5 bases each). V was shortened by 3 bases and J by 2 bases, with 11 bases between the two germline ends. The CDR3 totals 16 residues. Germline V lookup: CDR1 LGHDT, CDR2 YNNKEL (reference sequence).

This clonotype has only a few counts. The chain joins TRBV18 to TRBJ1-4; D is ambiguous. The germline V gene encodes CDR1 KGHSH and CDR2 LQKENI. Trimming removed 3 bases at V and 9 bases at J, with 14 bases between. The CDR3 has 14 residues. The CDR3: CASSPWTEAQKLFF. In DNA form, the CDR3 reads TGTGCCAGCTCACCTTGGACTGAAGCTCAAAAACTGTTTTTT.

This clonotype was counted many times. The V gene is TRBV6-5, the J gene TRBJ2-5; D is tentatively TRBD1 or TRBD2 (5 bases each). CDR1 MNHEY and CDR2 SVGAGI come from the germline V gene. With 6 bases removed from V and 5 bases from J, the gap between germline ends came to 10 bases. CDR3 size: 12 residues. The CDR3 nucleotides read TGTGCCAGCAGGGGACCAGCCGAGACCCAGTACTTC. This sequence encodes CASRGPAETQYF.

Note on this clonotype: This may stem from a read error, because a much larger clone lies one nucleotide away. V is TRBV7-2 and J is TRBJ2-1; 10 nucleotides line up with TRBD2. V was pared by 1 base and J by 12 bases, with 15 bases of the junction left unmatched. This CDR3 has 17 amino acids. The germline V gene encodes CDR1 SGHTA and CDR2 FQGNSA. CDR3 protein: CASSLGASGGLGGGQFF. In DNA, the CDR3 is TGTGCCAGCAGCTTAGGGGCTAGCGGGGGTCTTGGAGGAGGGCAGTTCTTC. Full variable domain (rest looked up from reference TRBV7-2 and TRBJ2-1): GAGVSQSPSNKVTEKGKDVELRCDPISGHTALYWYRQSLGQGLEFLIYFQGNSAPDKSGLPSDRFSAERTGGSVSTLTIQRTQQEDSAVYLCASSLGASGGLGGGQFFGPGTRLTVL.

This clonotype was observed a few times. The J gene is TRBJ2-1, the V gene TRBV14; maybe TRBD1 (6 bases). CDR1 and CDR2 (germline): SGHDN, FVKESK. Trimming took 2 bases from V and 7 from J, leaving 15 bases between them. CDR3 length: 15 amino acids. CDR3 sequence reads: CASSQQGPNENEQFF. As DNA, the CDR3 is TGTGCCAGCAGCCAACAGGGGCCTAATGAAAATGAGCAGTTCTTC.

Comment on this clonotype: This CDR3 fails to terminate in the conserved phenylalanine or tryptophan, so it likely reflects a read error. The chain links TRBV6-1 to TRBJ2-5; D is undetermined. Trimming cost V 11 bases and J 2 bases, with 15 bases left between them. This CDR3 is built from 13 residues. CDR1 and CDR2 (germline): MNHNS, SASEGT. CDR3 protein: CAVTGLSQETQYC. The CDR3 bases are TGTGCCGTCACGGGCTTATCACAAGAGACCCAGTACTGC.

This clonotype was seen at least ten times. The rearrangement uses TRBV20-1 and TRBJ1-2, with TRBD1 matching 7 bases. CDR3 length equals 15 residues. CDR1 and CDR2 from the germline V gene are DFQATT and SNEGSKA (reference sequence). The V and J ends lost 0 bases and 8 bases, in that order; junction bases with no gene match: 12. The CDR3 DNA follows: TGCAGTGCTAGAGATGCCGCCAGGGGGGGAAACGGCTACACCTTC. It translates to CSARDAARGGNGYTF.

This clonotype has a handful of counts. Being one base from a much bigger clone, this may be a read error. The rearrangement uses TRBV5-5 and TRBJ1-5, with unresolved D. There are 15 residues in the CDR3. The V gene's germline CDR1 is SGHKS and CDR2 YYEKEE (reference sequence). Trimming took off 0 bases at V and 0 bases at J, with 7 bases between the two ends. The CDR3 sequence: CASSLGSVSNQPQHF. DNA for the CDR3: TGTGCCAGCAGCTTGGGGTCAGTTAGCAATCAGCCCCAGCATTTT. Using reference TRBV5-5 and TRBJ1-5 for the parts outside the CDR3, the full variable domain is DAGVTQSPTHLIKTRGQQVTLRCSPISGHKSVSWYQQVLGQGPQFIFQYYEKEERGRGNFPDRFSARQFPNYSSELNVNALLLGDSALYLCASSLGSVSNQPQHFGDGTRLSIL.

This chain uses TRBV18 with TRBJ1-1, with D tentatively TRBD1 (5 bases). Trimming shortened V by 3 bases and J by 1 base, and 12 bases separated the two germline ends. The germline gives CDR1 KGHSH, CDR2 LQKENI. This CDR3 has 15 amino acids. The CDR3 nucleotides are TGTGCCAGCTCACCGCTGGCGGGGGAGAACACTGAAGCTTTCTTT. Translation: CASSPLAGENTEAFF.

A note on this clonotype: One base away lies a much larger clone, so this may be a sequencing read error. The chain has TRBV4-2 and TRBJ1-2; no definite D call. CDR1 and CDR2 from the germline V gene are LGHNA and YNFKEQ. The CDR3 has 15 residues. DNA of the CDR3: TGTGCCAGCAGCCAAGACCCCGACGGGCTTTATGGCTGCACCTTC. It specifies CASSQDPDGLYGCTF.

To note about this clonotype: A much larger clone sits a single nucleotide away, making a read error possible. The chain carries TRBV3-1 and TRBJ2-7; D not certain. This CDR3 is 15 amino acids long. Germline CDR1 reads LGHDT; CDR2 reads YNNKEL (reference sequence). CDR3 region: CARSQDLVSSYEQYF. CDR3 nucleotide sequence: TGTGCCCGCAGCCAAGATCTAGTAAGCTCCTACGAGCAGTACTTC.

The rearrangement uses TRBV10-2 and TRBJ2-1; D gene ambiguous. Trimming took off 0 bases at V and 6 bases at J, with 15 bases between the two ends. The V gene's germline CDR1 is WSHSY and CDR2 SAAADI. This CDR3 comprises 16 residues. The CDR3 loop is CASSESARIAPNEQFF. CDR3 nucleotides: TGCGCCAGCAGTGAGTCGGCGCGAATAGCCCCCAATGAGCAGTTCTTC.

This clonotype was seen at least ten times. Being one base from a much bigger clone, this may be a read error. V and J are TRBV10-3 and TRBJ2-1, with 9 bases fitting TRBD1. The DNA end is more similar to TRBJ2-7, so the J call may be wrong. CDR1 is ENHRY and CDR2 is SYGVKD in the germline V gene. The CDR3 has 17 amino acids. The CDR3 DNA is TGTGCCATCAGTGACCAGTCCGGGACAGGGATCTACAATGAGCAGTACTTC. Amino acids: CAISDQSGTGIYNEQYF.

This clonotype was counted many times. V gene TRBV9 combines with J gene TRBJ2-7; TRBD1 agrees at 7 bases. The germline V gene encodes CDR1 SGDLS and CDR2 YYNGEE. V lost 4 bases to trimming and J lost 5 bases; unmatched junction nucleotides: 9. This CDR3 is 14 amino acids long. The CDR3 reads CASSPRQGLHEQYF. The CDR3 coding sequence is TGTGCCAGCAGCCCGCGACAGGGTCTCCACGAGCAGTACTTC.